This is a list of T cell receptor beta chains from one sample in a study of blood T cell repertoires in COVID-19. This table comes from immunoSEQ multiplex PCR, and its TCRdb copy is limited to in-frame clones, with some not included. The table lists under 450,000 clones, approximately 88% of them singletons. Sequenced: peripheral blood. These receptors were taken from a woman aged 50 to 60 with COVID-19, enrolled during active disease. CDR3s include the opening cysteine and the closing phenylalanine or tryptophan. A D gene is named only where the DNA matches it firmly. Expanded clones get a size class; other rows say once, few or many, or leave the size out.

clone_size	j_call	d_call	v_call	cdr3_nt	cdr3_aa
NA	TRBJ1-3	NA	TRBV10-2	TGCGCCAGCAGTGAGCAGGCTGGAAACACCATATATTTT	CASSEQAGNTIYF
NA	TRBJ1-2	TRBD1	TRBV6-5	TGTGCCAGCAGCCGGACAGGGAGTCATGGCTACACCTTC	CASSRTGSHGYTF
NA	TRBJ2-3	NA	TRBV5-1	TGCGCCAGCAGCCCCCAGGGGCGACGCACAGATACGCAGTATTTT	CASSPQGRRTDTQYF
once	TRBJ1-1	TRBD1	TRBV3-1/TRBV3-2	TGTGCCAGCAGCAAATCCGGGACAGGAATTGAAGCTTTCTTT	CASSKSGTGIEAFF
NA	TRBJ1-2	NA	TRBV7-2	TGTGCCAGCAGCTTAGCATTGACAGATTATTATGGCTACACCTTC	CASSLALTDYYGYTF
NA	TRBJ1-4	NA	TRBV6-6	TGTGCCAGCAGTCCGTCAAAACAGTCGCAAAAACTGTTTTTT	CASSPSKQSQKLFF
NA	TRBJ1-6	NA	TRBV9	TGTGCCAGCAGCGTAGGAGACAGATTTAATTCACCCCTCCACTTT	CASSVGDRFNSPLHF
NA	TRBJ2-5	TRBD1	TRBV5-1	TGCGCCAGCAGCCTGACAGGGGGCGCAGGGAAAGAGACCCAGTACTTC	CASSLTGGAGKETQYF
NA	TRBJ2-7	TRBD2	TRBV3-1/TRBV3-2	TGTGCCAGCAGCCAAGATGCTAGCGGGGGGGACGAGCAGTACTTC	CASSQDASGGDEQYF
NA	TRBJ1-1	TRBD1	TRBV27	TGTGCCAGCAGTTCCCCCGGGACAGGCCCAAACACTGAAGCTTTCTTT	CASSSPGTGPNTEAFF
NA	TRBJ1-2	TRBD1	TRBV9	TGTGCCAGCAGCCCACGAACAGGGGGCTGGGACTATGGCTACACCTTC	CASSPRTGGWDYGYTF
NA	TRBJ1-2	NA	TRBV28	TGTGCCAGCAGTCGGGGTGCGGGTGGCTACACCTTC	CASSRGAGGYTF
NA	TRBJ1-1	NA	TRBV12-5	TGTGCTAGTGGTTTGGTACTCGTAGGGACACCGTTTATTTCCCCCTTTGAAGCTTTCTTT	CASGLVLVGTPFISPFEAFF
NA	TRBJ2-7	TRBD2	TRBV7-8	TGTGCCAGCAGCCGGCTGACTAGCGGGAGTCGGGGGGAGAACTACGAGCAGTACTTC	CASSRLTSGSRGENYEQYF
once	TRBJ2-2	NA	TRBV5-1	TGCGCCAGCAGCCCTCGGAGCGAGACCGGGGAGCTGTTTTTT	CASSPRSETGELFF
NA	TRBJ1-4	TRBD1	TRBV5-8	TGTGCCAGCAGCTTGAGTGGGACAGGGAATGAAAAACTGTTTTTT	CASSLSGTGNEKLFF
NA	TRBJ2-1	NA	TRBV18	TGTGCCAGCTCACCACCGTGGGCGGGCAATGAGCAGTTCTTC	CASSPPWAGNEQFF
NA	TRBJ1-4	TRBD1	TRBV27	TGTGCCAGCAGTCCCGGACAGGGAGGTGAAAAACTGTTTTTT	CASSPGQGGEKLFF
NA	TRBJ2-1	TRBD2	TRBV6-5	TGTGCCAGCCAAGGGGACTACTACAATGAGCAGTTCTTC	CASQGDYYNEQFF
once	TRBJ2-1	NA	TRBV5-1	TGCGCCAGCAGCTTGGGAAGGGGATCCCGCAATGAGCAGTTCTTC	CASSLGRGSRNEQFF
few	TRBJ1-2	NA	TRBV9	TGTGCCAGCAGCCTCGACAGCAACTATGGCTACACCTTC	CASSLDSNYGYTF
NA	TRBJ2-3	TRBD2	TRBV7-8	TGTGCCAGCAGGCCCCTTGGCGGGGGGGCTGCAGATACGCAGTATTTT	CASRPLGGGAADTQYF
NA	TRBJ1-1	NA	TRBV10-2	TGCGCCAGCATGGGGGGGACGGTTGAAGCTTTCTTT	CASMGGTVEAFF
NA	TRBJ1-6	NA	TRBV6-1	TGTGCCAGCAGTGATCCCTGGAGCTCCTATAATTCACCCCTCCACTTT	CASSDPWSSYNSPLHF
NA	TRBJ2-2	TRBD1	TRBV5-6	TGTGCCAGCAGCTCTAGGGGGCTAGACACCGGGGAGCTGTTTTTT	CASSSRGLDTGELFF
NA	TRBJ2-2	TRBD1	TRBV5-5	TGTGCCAGCAGCCCGAGGACAGGGGATACCACCGGGGAGCTGTTTTTT	CASSPRTGDTTGELFF
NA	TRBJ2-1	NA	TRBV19	TGTGCCAGTGGGGGGGCGTCCTCTGAGCAGTTCTTC	CASGGASSEQFF
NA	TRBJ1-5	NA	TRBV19	TGTGCCAGTAGTATGAGTTTCTGGCAGGATCAGCCCCAGCATTTT	CASSMSFWQDQPQHF